The clone carrying this T cell receptor (beta chain) was seen a handful of times. Its antigen is not known. This record comes from a study of T cells in Graves' hyperthyroidism and ophthalmopathy. Turning to the study itself: At the time of initial diagnosis and before any treatment, peripheral blood was collected. Points from the study as a whole: It was a median about seven months before onset that the model predicted ophthalmopathy. Most thyroid clonotypes expanded above 0.001 appeared in blood too.

Regions amplified from RNA transcripts were the TCR beta CDR3 regions. RT-PCR in the first round (using the HTBI primer set) targeted the TCR CDR3. Using its own MiXCR run on the multiplex PCR reads, TCRdb lists one record per CDR3 protein. Of 250,000 to 350,000 distinct CDR3 sequences listed, 15% to 20% are singletons. Used for diagnoses were clinical symptoms, serum thyroxine and TRAb, thyroid ultrasound and orbital computed tomography. The CDR3 covers 15 residues. The germline gives CDR1 SGDLS, CDR2 YYNGEE. Trimming stripped 0 bases from V and 6 bases from J, with 13 bases between. Material: blood. This receptor was obtained from an older woman with Graves' ophthalmopathy. The chain uses TRBV9 and TRBJ2-1; D not certain. CDR3: CASSVATSQLNEQFF. The CDR3 coding sequence is TGTGCCAGCAGCGTAGCTACTTCACAACTCAATGAGCAGTTCTTC. Together with reference TRBV9 and TRBJ2-1, the CDR3 gives the full variable domain: DSGVTQTPKHLITATGQRVTLRCSPRSGDLSVYWYQQSLDQGLQFLIQYYNGEERAKGNILERFSAQQFPDLHSELNLSSLELGDSALYFCASSVATSQLNEQFFGPGTRLTVL.